This TCR beta chain came from a study of PD-1 blockade in mismatch repair-deficient tumors. Study-level background: Patients had eleven to twelve mismatch repair-deficient cancer types and were previously treated and progressing.

Study-level points and caveats: Tumor-resident clones, often absent from pretreatment blood, expanded after pembrolizumab and then contracted.

A few counts support this clone. The antigen remains unidentified. Clones were sequenced by immunoSEQ multiplex PCR, and TCRdb holds only the in-frame ones, with some missing. This sample carries 65,000 to 80,000 clones, 78% of them seen once, and the ten largest clones take 4.5% to 7%. Three pembrolizumab responders had their TCRs sequenced. With 5 bases clipped from V and 7 bases from J, the junction kept 7 bases outside the gene matches. The germline CDR1 and CDR2 sequences are MNHNY and SVGAGI (reference sequence). The CDR3 spans 13 residues. The chain links TRBV6-6 to TRBJ1-2; 7 bases line up with TRBD1. The TCR originated in an adult with mismatch repair-deficient cancer. The sample was peripheral blood, taken 2 weeks after starting pembrolizumab. The CDR3 loop is CASSPGQLFGYTF. The DNA for the CDR3 is TGTGCCAGCAGTCCGGGACAGCTATTTGGCTACACCTTC.